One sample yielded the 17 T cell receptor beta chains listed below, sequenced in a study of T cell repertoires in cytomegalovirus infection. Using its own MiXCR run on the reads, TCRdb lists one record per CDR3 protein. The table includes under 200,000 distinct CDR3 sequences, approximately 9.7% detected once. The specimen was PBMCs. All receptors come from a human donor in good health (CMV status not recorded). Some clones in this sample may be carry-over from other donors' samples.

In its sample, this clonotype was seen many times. The CDR3 reads CASSSTSGQRDATNEKLFF. The CDR3 coding sequence is TGTGCCAGCAGTTCTACCAGCGGACAGAGAGACGCAACTAATGAAAAACTGTTTTTT. The J gene is TRBJ1-4, the V gene TRBV7-9; D perhaps matches TRBD1 (6 bases). Trimming pared 6 bases from V and 0 bases from J, leaving 23 bases between. The CDR3 extends over 19 amino acids. CDR1 SEHNR and CDR2 FQNEAQ come from the germline V gene (reference sequence).

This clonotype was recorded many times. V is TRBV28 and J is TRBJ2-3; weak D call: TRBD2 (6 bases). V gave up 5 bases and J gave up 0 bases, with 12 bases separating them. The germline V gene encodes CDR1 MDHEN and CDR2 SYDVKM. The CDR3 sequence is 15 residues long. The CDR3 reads CASSGEALSTDTQYF. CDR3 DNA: TGTGCCAGCAGTGGGGAGGCACTTAGCACAGATACGCAGTATTTT. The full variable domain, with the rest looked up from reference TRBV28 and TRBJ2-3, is DVKVTQSSRYLVKRTGEKVFLECVQDMDHENMFWYRQDPGLGLRLIYFSYDVKMKEKGDIPEGYSVSREKKERFSLILESASTNQTSMYLCASSGEALSTDTQYFGPGTRLTVL.

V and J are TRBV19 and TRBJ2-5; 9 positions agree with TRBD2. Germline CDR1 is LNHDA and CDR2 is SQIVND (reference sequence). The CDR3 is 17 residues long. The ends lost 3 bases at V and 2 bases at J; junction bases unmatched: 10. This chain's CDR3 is CASSMLAGTSGQETQYF. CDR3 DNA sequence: TGTGCCAGTAGTATGCTAGCGGGAACATCGGGACAAGAGACCCAGTACTTC.

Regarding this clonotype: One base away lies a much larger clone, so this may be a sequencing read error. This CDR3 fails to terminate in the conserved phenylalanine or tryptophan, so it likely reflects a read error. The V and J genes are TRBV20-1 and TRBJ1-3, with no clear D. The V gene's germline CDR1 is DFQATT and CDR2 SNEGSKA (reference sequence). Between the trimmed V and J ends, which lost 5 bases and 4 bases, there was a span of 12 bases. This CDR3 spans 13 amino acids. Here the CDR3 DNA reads TGCAGTGCTCCGGGATATTCCGGAAACACCATATATCTT. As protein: CSAPGYSGNTIYL.

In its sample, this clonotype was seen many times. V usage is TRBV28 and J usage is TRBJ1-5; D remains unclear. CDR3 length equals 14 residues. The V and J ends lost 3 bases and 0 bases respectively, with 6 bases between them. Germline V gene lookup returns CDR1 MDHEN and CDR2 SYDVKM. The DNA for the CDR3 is TGTGCCAGCAGTTTGTCAGGTAGCAATCAGCCCCAGCATTTT. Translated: CASSLSGSNQPQHF.

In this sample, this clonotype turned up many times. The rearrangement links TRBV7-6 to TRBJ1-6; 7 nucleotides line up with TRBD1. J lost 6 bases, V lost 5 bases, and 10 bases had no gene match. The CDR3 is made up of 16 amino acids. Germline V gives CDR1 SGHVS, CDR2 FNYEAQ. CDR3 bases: TGTGCCAGCAGCCTCATGGGGGGACAGCGTAATTCACCCCTCCACTTT. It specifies CASSLMGGQRNSPLHF.

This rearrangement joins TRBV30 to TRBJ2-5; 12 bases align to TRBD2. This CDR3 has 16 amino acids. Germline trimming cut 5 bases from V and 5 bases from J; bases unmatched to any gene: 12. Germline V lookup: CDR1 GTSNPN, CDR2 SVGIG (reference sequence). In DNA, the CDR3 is TGTGCCTGGGCCTCCGGACTAGCGGGGTTCGCGGAGACCCAGTACTTC. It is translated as CAWASGLAGFAETQYF.

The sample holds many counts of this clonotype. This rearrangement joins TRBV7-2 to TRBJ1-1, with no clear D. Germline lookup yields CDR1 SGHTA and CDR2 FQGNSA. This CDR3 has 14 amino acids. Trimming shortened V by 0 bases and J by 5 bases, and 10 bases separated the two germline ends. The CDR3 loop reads CASSLALGRTEAFF. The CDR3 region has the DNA TGTGCCAGCAGCTTAGCCCTGGGGAGAACTGAAGCTTTCTTT.

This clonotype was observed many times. The CDR3 region has the DNA TGTGCCAGCAGCTACCTCAGCGGGGGGGTCTACGAGCAGTACTTC. Translated, it gives CASSYLSGGVYEQYF. The chain joins TRBV7-2 to TRBJ2-7, with 10 bases matching TRBD2. Looked up from germline, CDR1 is SGHTA and CDR2 is FQGNSA. J lost 3 bases, V lost 4 bases, and 6 bases had no gene match. This CDR3 has 15 residues.

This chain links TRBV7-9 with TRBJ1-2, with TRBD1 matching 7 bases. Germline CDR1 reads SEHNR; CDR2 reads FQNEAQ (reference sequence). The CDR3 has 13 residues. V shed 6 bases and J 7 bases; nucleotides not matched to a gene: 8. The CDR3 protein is CASSSLGGVGYTF. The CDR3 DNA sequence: TGTGCCAGCAGTTCCCTAGGGGGCGTTGGCTACACCTTC.

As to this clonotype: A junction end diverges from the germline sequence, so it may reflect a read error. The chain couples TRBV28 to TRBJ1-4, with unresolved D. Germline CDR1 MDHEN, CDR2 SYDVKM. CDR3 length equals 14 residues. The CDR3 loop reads CSSNRLRRSEKLFF. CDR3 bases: TGTTCCAGCAATAGGCTCCGAAGGAGCGAAAAACTGTTTTTT.

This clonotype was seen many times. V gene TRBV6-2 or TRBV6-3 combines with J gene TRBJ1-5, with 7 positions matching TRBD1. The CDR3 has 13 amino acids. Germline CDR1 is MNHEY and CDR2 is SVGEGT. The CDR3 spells CATQWDRNQPQHF. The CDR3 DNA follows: TGTGCGACGCAATGGGACAGAAATCAGCCCCAGCATTTT.

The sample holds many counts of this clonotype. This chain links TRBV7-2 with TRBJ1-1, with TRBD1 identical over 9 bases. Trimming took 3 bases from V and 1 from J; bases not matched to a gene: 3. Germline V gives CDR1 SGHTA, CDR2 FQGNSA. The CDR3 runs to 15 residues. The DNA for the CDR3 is TGTGCCAGCAGCTTTAGGACAGGGGCGAACACTGAAGCTTTCTTT. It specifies CASSFRTGANTEAFF.

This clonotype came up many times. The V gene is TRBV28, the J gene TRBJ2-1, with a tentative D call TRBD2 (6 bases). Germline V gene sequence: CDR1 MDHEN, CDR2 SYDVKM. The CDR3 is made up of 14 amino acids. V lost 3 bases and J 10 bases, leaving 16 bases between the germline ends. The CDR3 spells CASSFGRDPEEQFF. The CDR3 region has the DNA TGTGCCAGCAGTTTCGGGCGGGACCCGGAGGAGCAGTTCTTC.

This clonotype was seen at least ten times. For the CDR3, the DNA is TGTGCCAGCAGCGTCGGACTAGCGGGGGATGAGCAGTTCTTC. Its translation is CASSVGLAGDEQFF. The chain employs TRBV7-8 and TRBJ2-1; 13 positions agree with TRBD2. With 5 bases clipped from V and 8 bases from J, the junction kept 3 bases outside the gene matches. Germline-derived CDR1 and CDR2 are SGHVS and FQNEAQ. There are 14 residues in the CDR3.

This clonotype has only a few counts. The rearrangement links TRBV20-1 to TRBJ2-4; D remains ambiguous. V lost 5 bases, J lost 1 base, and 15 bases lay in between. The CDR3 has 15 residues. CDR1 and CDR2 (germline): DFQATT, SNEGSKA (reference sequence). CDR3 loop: CSAQSRTGAKNIQYF. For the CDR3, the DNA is TGCAGTGCTCAGTCTCGAACTGGGGCCAAAAACATTCAGTACTTC.

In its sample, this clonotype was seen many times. CDR3 DNA: TGTGCCAGCAGCCGCGACCAGGGTATCAACGAGCAGTACTTC. Translation: CASSRDQGINEQYF. This chain connects TRBV6-1 to TRBJ2-7; D is perhaps TRBD1 (5 bases). CDR3 length: 14 amino acids. The germline gives CDR1 MNHNS, CDR2 SASEGT. V was pared by 6 bases and J by 5 bases, with 17 bases between.